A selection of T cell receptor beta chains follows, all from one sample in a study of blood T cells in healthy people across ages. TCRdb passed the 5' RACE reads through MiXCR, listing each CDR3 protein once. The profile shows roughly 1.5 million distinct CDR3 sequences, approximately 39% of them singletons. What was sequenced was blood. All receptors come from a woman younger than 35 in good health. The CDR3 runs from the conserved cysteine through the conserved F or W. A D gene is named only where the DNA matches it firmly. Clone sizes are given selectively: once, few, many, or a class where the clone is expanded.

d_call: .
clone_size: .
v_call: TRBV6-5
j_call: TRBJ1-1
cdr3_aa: CASRKGYTEAFF
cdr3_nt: TGTGCCAGCAGGAAAGGGTACACTGAAGCTTTCTTT

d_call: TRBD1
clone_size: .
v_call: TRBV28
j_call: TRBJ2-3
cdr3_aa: CASSSPQGVATDTQYF
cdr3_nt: TGTGCCAGCAGTTCGCCCCAGGGGGTAGCCACAGATACGCAGTATTTT

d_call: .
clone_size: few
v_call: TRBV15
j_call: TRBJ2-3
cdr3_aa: CATSTIWTDTQYF
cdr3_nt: TGTGCCACCAGCACCATTTGGACAGATACGCAGTATTTT

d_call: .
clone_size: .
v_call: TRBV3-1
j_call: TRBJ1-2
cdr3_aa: CASSSLDIYRGYTF
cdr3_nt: TGTGCCAGCAGCAGTCTAGACATCTATAGGGGCTACACCTTC

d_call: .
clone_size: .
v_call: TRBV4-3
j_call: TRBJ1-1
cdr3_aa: CASSQDRGFAEAFF
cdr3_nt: TGCGCCAGCAGCCAAGATAGAGGTTTCGCTGAAGCTTTCTTT

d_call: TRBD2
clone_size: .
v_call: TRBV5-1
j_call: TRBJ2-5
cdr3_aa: CASTELAGRQETQYF
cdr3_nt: TGCGCCAGCACGGAACTAGCGGGACGCCAAGAGACCCAGTACTTC

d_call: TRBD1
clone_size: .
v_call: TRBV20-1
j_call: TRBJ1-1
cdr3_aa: CSASRDRNTEAFF
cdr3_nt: TGCAGTGCTAGCCGGGACAGGAACACTGAAGCTTTCTTT

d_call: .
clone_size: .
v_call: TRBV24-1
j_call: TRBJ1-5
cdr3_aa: CATSDLPAVRYQPQHF
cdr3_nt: TGTGCCACCAGTGATTTACCCGCGGTGAGATATCAGCCCCAGCATTTT

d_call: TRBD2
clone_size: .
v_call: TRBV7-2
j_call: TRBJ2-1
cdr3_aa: CASSLGTSGSSSYNEQFF
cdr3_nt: TGTGCCAGCAGCTTAGGGACTAGCGGGAGTAGCTCCTACAATGAGCAGTTCTTC

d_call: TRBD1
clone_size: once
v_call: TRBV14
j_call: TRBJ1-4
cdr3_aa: CASSKGQAEKLFF
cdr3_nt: TGTGCCAGCAGTAAGGGACAGGCCGAAAAACTGTTTTTT

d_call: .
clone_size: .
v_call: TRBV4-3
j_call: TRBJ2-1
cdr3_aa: CASSQDLGTLSSYNEQFF
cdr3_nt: TGCGCCAGCAGCCAAGATCTAGGGACGTTGAGCTCCTACAATGAGCAGTTCTTC

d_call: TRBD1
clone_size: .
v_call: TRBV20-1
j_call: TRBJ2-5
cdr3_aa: CSAETGVETQYF
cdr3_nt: TGCAGTGCTGAGACAGGGGTCGAGACCCAGTACTTC

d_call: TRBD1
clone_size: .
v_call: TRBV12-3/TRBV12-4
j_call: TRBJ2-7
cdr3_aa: CASSFRQGYNEQYF
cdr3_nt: TGTGCCAGCAGTTTCAGACAGGGCTACAATGAGCAGTACTTC

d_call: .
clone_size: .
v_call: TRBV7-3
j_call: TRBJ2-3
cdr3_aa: CASSLKLTSTDTQYF
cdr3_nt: TGTGCCAGCAGCTTAAAACTGACGAGCACAGATACGCAGTATTTT

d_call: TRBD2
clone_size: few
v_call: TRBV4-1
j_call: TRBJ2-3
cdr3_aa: CASSQDTSGGRDTQYF
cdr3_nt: TGCGCCAGCAGCCAAGATACTAGCGGGGGAAGAGATACGCAGTATTTT

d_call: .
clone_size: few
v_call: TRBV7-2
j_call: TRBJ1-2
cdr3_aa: CASSLGPSANYGYTF
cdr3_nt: TGTGCCAGCAGTTTAGGACCGTCAGCTAACTATGGCTACACCTTC

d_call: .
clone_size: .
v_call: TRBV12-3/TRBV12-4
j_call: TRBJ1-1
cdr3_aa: CASTDGRTNTGAFF
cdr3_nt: TGTGCCAGCACCGACGGACGGACGAACACTGGAGCTTTCTTT

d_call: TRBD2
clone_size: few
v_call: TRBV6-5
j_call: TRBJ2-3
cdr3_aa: CASSYGVAGFTDTQYF
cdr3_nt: TGTGCCAGCAGTTACGGAGTAGCGGGATTCACAGATACGCAGTATTTT

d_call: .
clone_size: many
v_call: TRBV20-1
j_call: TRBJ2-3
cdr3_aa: CSAREAVTDTQYF
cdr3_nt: TGCAGTGCTAGAGAGGCGGTCACAGATACGCAGTATTTT

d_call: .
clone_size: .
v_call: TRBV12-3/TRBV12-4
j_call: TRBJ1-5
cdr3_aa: CASSLVGAGNQPQHF
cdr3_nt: TGTGCCAGCAGTTTAGTGGGGGCAGGCAATCAGCCCCAGCATTTT

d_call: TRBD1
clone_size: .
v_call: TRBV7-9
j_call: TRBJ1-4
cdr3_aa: CASSVRTGGEKLFF
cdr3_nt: TGTGCCAGCAGCGTAAGGACAGGGGGTGAAAAACTGTTTTTT

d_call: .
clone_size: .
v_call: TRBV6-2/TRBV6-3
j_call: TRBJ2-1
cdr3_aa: CASTVTVPLYNEQFF
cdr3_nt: TGTGCCAGCACCGTGACTGTACCCCTCTACAATGAGCAGTTCTTC

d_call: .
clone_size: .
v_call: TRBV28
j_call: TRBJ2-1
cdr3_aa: CASSRQGGSSYNEQFF
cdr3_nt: TGTGCCAGCAGTCGACAAGGTGGGAGCTCCTACAATGAGCAGTTCTTC

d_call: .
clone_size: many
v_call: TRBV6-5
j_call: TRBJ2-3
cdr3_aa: CASSARADTQYF
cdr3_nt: TGTGCCAGCAGTGCCAGGGCAGATACGCAGTATTTT